The entry below gives a single T cell receptor beta chain sequence along with its context. PCR was performed a second time for about 6 to 11 cycles using a sample-barcoded 5' primer and a J-beta primer mix. MiXCR was run by TCRdb on the 5' RACE reads, yielding one entry per CDR3 protein. The sample records approximately 680,000 distinct CDR3 sequences, about 32% being singletons. The CDR3 sequence is 14 residues long. The germline V gene encodes CDR1 LNHNV and CDR2 YYDKDF (reference sequence). This record belongs to a study of blood T cells in healthy people across ages. Material: blood. The V and J genes are TRBV15 and TRBJ2-7; 7 bases fit TRBD1. Near its end, the DNA agrees better with TRBJ2-5, so the J call may be wrong. This sequence originates from an elderly woman in good health. This CDR3 reads CATSEQGPGETQYF. The CDR3 coding sequence is TGTGCCACCAGCGAACAGGGGCCGGGAGAGACCCAGTACTTC.